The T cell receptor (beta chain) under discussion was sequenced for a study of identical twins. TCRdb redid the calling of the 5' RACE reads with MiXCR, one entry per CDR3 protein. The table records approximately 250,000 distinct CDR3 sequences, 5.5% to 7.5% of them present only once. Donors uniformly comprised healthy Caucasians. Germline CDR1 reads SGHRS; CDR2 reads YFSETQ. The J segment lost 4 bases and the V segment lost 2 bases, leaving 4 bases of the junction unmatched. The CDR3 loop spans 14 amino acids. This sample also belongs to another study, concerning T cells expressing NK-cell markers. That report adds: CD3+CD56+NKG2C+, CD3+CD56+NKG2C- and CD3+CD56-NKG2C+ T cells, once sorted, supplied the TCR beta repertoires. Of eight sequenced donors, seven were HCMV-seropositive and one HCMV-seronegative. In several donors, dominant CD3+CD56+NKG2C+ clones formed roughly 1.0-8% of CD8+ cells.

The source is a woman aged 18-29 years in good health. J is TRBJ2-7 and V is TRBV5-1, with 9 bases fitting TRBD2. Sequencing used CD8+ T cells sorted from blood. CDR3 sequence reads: CASSFNSGGYEQYF. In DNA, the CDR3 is TGCGCCAGCAGCTTTAATAGCGGGGGATACGAGCAGTACTTC.